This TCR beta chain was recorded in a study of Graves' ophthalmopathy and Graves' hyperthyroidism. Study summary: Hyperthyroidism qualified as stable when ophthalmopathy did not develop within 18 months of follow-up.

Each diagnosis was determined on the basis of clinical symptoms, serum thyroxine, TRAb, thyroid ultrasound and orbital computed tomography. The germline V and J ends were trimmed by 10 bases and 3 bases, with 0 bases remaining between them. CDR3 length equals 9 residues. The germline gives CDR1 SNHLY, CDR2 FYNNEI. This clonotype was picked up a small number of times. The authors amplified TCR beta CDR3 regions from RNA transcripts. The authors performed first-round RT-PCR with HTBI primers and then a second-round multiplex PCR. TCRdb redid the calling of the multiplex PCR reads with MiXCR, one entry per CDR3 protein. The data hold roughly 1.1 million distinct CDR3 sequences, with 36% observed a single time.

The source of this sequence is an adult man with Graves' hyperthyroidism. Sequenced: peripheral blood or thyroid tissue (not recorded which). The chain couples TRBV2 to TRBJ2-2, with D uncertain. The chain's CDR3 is CANTGELFF. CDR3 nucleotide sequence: TGTGCCAACACCGGGGAGCTGTTTTTT.